These T cell receptor beta chains were read from a single sample in a study of human T cells and chemical hapten exposure. TCRdb called the RACE reads again in MiXCR, with one record for every CDR3 protein. The data hold tens of thousands of distinct CDR3 sequences, with about 9.9% observed a single time. The specimen comprised whole blood, sampled in connection with sensitization to the hapten diphenylcyclopropenone (DPC). Receptors were obtained from a man aged 18-30 years with alopecia areata. Some clones in this sample may be carry-over from other donors' samples. Both conserved end residues are part of each CDR3. The D gene is left open where the match is weak. The listing skips clone size in some rows; elsewhere it reads once, few, many or a size class.

CDR3aa | CDR3nt | v_gene | abundance | j_gene | len | d_gene
CSARGGAAGTDTQYF | TGCAGTGCTAGAGGTGGGGCCGCGGGCACAGATACGCAGTATTTT | TRBV20-1 | few | TRBJ2-3 | 15 | .
CASSVEGNYGYTF | TGTGCCAGCAGCGTAGAAGGGAACTATGGCTACACCTTC | TRBV9 | once | TRBJ1-2 | 13 | .
CASSPLRSPPATNEKLFF | TGTGCCAGCTCACCACTTAGAAGCCCCCCTGCAACTAATGAAAAACTGTTTTTT | TRBV18 | many | TRBJ1-4 | 18 | .
CASSERQGLRTGELFF | TGTGCCAGCAGCGAGCGACAGGGTTTACGCACCGGGGAGCTGTTTTTT | TRBV7-9 | . | TRBJ2-2 | 16 | TRBD1
CATPDVGPVGKNIQYF | TGTGCCACACCTGATGTCGGGCCGGTAGGCAAAAACATTCAGTACTTC | TRBV15 | few | TRBJ2-4 | 16 | .
CASSLQPTGHDKNIQYF | TGTGCCAGCAGCCTTCAGCCAACAGGTCACGACAAAAACATTCAGTACTTC | TRBV7-2 | . | TRBJ2-4 | 17 | .
CASSEALVGGGEQYF | TGTGCCAGCAGTGAAGCGCTTGTGGGGGGAGGCGAGCAGTACTTC | TRBV6-1 | few | TRBJ2-7 | 15 | .
CAIRDRVNSYEQYF | TGTGCCATCAGAGACAGGGTTAACTCCTACGAGCAGTACTTC | TRBV10-3 | . | TRBJ2-7 | 14 | TRBD1
CASSFRTGVNYGYTF | TGTGCCAGCAGTTTCCGGACAGGGGTTAACTATGGCTACACCTTC | TRBV27 | . | TRBJ1-2 | 15 | TRBD1
CASSIEEDSPYEQYF | TGTGCCAGTAGTATAGAAGAAGACAGTCCCTACGAGCAGTACTTC | TRBV19 | many | TRBJ2-7 | 15 | .
CASSLETGGPGELFF | TGTGCCAGCAGCTTGGAGACAGGGGGCCCCGGGGAGCTGTTTTTT | TRBV5-4 | many | TRBJ2-2 | 15 | TRBD1
CASSRRGTYEKLFF | TGTGCCAGCAGCCGGAGGGGCACCTATGAAAAACTGTTTTTT | TRBV16 | . | TRBJ1-4 | 14 | .
CASRITGKETQYF | TGTGCCAGCAGAATTACAGGGAAAGAGACCCAGTACTTC | TRBV7-9 | many | TRBJ2-5 | 13 | .
CASSFTGDEQFF | TGTGCCAGCAGCTTTACAGGGGATGAGCAGTTCTTC | TRBV7-3 | many | TRBJ2-1 | 12 | TRBD1
CASSPRGSGYGYTF | TGTGCCAGTAGTCCCAGGGGGTCTGGCTATGGCTACACCTTC | TRBV19 | . | TRBJ1-2 | 14 | TRBD1
CASSQFRWNQPQHF | TGTGCCAGCAGCCAGTTTAGGTGGAATCAGCCCCAGCATTTT | TRBV3-1 | . | TRBJ1-5 | 14 | .
CASSVLQNTGELFF | TGTGCCAGCAGTGTTTTACAGAACACCGGGGAGCTGTTTTTT | TRBV2 | many | TRBJ2-2 | 14 | .
CASSQRGQVRTGELFF | TGTGCCAGCAGCCAAAGAGGGCAAGTTCGCACCGGGGAGCTGTTTTTT | TRBV3-1 | many | TRBJ2-2 | 16 | .
CSVAGHPNTEAFF | TGCAGCGTTGCGGGACACCCGAACACTGAAGCTTTCTTT | TRBV29-1 | many | TRBJ1-1 | 13 | .
CASSSTGGEGLVWDSPLHF | TGTGCCAGCAGCTCCACAGGGGGTGAAGGATTAGTATGGGATTCACCCCTCCACTTT | TRBV7-6 | . | TRBJ1-6 | 19 | TRBD1
CSVTDRENMNTEAFF | TGCAGCGTCACCGACAGGGAAAACATGAACACTGAAGCTTTCTTT | TRBV29-1 | many | TRBJ1-1 | 15 | TRBD1
CASSSTSGFRYEQYF | TGTGCCAGCAGTTCAACCTCAGGGTTTCGGTACGAGCAGTACTTC | TRBV28 | . | TRBJ2-7 | 15 | .
CASSDMASSGANVLTF | TGTGCCAGCAGTGACATGGCTAGCTCTGGAGCCAACGTCCTGACTTTC | TRBV6-4 | many | TRBJ2-6 | 16 | .
CASSPPGLGRDAGELFF | TGTGCCAGCTCACCACCGGGTCTAGGCAGGGACGCCGGGGAGCTGTTTTTT | TRBV18 | few | TRBJ2-2 | 17 | .
CASRGGTSGGASYNEQFF | TGTGCCAGCAGAGGTGGGACTAGCGGGGGGGCCTCCTACAATGAGCAGTTCTTC | TRBV12-3/TRBV12-4 | few | TRBJ2-1 | 18 | TRBD2
CSVVRIRGEKLFF | TGCAGCGTTGTTCGGATCAGGGGTGAAAAACTGTTTTTT | TRBV29-1 | few | TRBJ1-4 | 13 | .
CSARYLGGPTDTQYF | TGCAGTGCTAGGTATCTGGGGGGTCCCACAGATACGCAGTATTTT | TRBV20-1 | many | TRBJ2-3 | 15 | .
CASSSRGNEQFF | TGTGCCAGCAGTTCCCGGGGAAATGAGCAGTTCTTC | TRBV12-3/TRBV12-4 | few | TRBJ2-1 | 12 | .
CASGPGQGAPGELFF | TGTGCCAGCGGACCGGGACAGGGGGCCCCCGGGGAGCTGTTTTTT | TRBV4-2 | few | TRBJ2-2 | 15 | TRBD1
CSVPDLEAFF | TGCAGTGTCCCCGATCTGGAAGCTTTCTTT | TRBV20-1 | . | TRBJ1-1 | 10 | .
CASSLAGSPQNAFF | TGCGCCAGCAGCTTGGCAGGGTCCCCCCAGAATGCTTTCTTT | TRBV5-1 | . | TRBJ1-1 | 14 | .
CASSYYGYNEQFF | TGTGCCAGCAGTTACTATGGCTACAATGAGCAGTTCTTC | TRBV6-2/TRBV6-3 | many | TRBJ2-1 | 13 | .
CASSLGQVTGELFF | TGTGCCAGCAGCTTAGGACAGGTCACCGGGGAGCTGTTTTTT | TRBV7-7 | . | TRBJ2-2 | 14 | .
CASSLFHITGELFF | TGTGCCAGCAGCTTATTTCACATCACCGGGGAGCTGTTTTTT | TRBV7-3 | many | TRBJ2-2 | 14 | .
CASSSVRVGGNEQFF | TGTGCCAGCAGCTCGGTCCGGGTCGGGGGAAATGAGCAGTTCTTC | TRBV12-3/TRBV12-4 | many | TRBJ2-1 | 15 | .
CASSIRVFIPTEAFF | TGTGCCAGTAGTATACGTGTTTTCATCCCCACTGAAGCTTTCTTT | TRBV19 | . | TRBJ1-1 | 15 | .
CASSRTTGELFF | TGTGCCAGCAGCCGGACCACCGGGGAGCTGTTTTTT | TRBV11-2 | many | TRBJ2-2 | 12 | .
CASSSRGYEQFF | TGTGCCAGCAGCTCCAGGGGCTATGAGCAGTTCTTC | TRBV7-9 | . | TRBJ2-1 | 12 | .
CSARVNWGGLGSQPQHF | TGCAGTGCTAGAGTGAATTGGGGGGGGCTGGGTAGTCAGCCCCAGCATTTT | TRBV20-1 | many | TRBJ1-5 | 17 | .
CASSYYSRGTEAFF | TGTGCCAGCAGTTACTATTCCAGGGGCACTGAAGCTTTCTTT | TRBV6-2/TRBV6-3 | few | TRBJ1-1 | 14 | .
CASSPNSDSREKLFF | TGCGCCAGCAGCCCCAACTCGGACAGCAGGGAAAAACTGTTTTTT | TRBV5-1 | few | TRBJ1-4 | 15 | .
CASSYPRLGGGELFF | TGTGCCAGCAGTTACCCACGACTCGGAGGCGGGGAGCTGTTTTTT | TRBV6-6 | few | TRBJ2-2 | 15 | .
CASSPGDRWNYGYTF | TGCGCCAGCAGCCCGGGGGACAGATGGAACTATGGCTACACCTTC | TRBV5-1 | . | TRBJ1-2 | 15 | TRBD1
CASSPQGRRTEAFF | TGTGCCAGCTCACCTCAGGGTAGGCGCACTGAAGCTTTCTTT | TRBV18 | . | TRBJ1-1 | 14 | .
CASSADRGGNSPLHF | TGTGCCAGCAGCGCAGACAGGGGCGGCAATTCACCCCTCCACTTT | TRBV9 | . | TRBJ1-6 | 15 | TRBD1
CASRRVGPLYEQYF | TGTGCCAGCAGGCGTGTTGGGCCTCTCTACGAGCAGTACTTC | TRBV11-2 | many | TRBJ2-7 | 14 | .
CSASSMGSSYNEQFF | TGCAGTGCTAGCTCCATGGGTAGCTCCTACAATGAGCAGTTCTTC | TRBV20-1 | . | TRBJ2-1 | 15 | .
CASSFRPDQPQHF | TGTGCCAGCAGTTTTAGACCCGACCAGCCCCAGCATTTT | TRBV28 | . | TRBJ1-5 | 13 | .
CASSIRQGKDEAFF | TGTGCCAGTAGTATCAGGCAGGGAAAGGATGAAGCTTTCTTT | TRBV19 | many | TRBJ1-1 | 14 | .
CASSPVRDSDGYTF | TGTGCCAGCTCACCTGTCCGGGACAGCGATGGCTACACCTTC | TRBV18 | few | TRBJ1-2 | 14 | TRBD1
CASSLRENQPQHF | TGTGCCAGCAGCTTGAGGGAAAATCAGCCCCAGCATTTT | TRBV5-8 | many | TRBJ1-5 | 13 | .